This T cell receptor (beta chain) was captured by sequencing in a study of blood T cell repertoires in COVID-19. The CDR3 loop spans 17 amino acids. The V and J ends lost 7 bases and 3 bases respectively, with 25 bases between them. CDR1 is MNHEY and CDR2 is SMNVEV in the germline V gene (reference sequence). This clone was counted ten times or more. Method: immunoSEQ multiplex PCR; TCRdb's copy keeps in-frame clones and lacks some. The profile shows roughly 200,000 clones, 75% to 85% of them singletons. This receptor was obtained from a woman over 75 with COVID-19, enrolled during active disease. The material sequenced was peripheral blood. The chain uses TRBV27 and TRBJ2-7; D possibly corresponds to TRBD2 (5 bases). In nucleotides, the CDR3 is TGTGCCAGCAAGGTTCGGGGTGCGGGCACTTCCGACTACGAGCAGTACTTC. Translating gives CASKVRGAGTSDYEQYF.